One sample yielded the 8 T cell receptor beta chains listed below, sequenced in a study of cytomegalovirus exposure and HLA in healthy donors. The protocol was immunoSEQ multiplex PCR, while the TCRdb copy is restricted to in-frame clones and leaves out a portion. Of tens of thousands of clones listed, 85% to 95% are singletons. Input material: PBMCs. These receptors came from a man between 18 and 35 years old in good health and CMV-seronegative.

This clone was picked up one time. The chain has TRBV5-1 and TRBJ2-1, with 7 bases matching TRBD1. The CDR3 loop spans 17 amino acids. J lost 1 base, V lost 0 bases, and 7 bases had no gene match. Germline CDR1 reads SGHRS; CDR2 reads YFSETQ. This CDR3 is CASSLGGTALSYNEQFF. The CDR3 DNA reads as TGCGCCAGCAGCTTGGGGGGGACAGCTCTTTCCTACAATGAGCAGTTCTTC.

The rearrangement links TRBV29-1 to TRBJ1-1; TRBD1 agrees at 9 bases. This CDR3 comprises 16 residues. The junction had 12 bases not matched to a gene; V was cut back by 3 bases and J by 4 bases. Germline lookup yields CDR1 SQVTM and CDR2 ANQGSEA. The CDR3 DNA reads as TGCAGCGTTGACGGAGGGTACAGGGGGCGTTTCACTGAAGCTTTCTTT. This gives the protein CSVDGGYRGRFTEAFF.

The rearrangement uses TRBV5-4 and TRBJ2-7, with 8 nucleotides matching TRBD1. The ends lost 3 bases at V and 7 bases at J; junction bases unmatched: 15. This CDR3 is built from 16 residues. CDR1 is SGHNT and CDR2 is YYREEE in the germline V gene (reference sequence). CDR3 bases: TGTGCCAGCAGCTCGTCCAGGGGGCTCAATCCCGGGGAGCAGTACTTC. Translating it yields CASSSSRGLNPGEQYF.

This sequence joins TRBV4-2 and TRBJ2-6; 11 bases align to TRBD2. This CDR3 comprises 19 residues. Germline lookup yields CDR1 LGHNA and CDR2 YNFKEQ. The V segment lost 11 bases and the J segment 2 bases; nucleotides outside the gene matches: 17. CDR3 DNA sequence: TGTGCCCCCCGCAGGATAGCGGGAGGGCCAGTCGCTGGGGCCAACGTCCTGACTTTC. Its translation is CAPRRIAGGPVAGANVLTF.

CDR3 region: CASSDPRTGTSGAVVHTQYF. CDR3 coding DNA: TGTGCCAGCAGTGACCCCCGCACCGGGACTAGCGGGGCCGTCGTGCATACGCAGTATTTT. V gene TRBV6-1 combines with J gene TRBJ2-3; 13 nucleotides align to TRBD2. The CDR3 is 20 residues long. The V gene end was trimmed by 3 bases and the J gene end by 7 bases; junction bases not matched to a gene: 19. Germline CDR1 reads MNHNS; CDR2 reads SASEGT.

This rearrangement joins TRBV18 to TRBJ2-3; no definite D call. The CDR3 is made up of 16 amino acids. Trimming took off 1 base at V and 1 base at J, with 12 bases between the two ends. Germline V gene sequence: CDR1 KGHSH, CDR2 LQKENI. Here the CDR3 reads CASSPQSSNRTDTQYF. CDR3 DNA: TGTGCCAGCTCACCACAAAGCTCCAATCGCACAGATACGCAGTATTTT.

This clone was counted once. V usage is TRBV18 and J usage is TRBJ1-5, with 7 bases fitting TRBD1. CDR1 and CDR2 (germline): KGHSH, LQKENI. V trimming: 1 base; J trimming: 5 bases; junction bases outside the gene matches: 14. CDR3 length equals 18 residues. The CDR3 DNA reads TGTGCCAGCTCACCACGGTCGACGGGACAGCTAACATATCAGCCCCAGCATTTT. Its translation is CASSPRSTGQLTYQPQHF.

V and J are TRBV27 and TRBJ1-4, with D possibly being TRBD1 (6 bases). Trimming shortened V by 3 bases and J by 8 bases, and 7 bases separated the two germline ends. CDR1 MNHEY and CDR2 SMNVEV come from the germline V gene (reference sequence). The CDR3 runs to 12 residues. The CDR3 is CASSFRGEKLFF. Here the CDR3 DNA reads TGTGCCAGCAGTTTTAGGGGGGAAAAACTGTTTTTT.